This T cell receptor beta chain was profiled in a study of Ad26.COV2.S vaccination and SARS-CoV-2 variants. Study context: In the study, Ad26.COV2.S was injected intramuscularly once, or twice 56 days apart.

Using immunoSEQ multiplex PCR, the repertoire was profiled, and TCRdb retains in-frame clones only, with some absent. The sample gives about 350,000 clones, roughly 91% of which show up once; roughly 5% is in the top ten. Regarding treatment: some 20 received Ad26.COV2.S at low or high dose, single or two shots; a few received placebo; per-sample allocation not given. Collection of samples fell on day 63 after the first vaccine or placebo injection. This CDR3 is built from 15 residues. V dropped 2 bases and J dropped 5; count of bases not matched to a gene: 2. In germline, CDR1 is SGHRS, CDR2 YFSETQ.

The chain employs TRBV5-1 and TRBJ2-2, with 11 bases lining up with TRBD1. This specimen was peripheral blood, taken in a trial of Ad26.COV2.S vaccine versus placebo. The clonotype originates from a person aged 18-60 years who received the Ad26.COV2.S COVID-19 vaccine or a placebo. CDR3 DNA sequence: TGCGCCAGCAGCTTCTGGGACAGGGGGACCGGGGAGCTGTTTTTT. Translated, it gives CASSFWDRGTGELFF.